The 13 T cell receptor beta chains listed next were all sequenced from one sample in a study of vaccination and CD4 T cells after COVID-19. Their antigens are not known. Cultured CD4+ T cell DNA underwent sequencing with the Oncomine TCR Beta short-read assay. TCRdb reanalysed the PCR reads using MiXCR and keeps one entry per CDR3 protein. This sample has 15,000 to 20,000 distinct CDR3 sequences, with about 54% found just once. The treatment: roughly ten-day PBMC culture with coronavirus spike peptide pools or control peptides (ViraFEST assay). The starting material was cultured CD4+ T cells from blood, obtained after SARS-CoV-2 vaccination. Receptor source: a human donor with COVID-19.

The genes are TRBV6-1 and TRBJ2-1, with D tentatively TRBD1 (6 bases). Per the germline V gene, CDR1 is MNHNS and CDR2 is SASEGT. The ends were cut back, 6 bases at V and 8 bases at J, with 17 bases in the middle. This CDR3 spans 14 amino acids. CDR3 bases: TGTGCCAGCAGATCGGATGGGGGCAGGGATGAGCAGTTCTTC. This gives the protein CASRSDGGRDEQFF.

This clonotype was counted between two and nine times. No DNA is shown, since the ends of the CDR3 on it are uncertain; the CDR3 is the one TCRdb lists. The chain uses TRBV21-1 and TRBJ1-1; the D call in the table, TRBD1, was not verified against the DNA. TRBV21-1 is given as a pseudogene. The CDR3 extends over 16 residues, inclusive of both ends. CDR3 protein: CASSVGGGATNTEAFF.

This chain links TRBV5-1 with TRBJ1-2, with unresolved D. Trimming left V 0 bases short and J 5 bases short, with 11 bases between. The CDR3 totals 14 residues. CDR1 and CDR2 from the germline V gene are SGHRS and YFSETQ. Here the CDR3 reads CASSLEQSGYGYTF. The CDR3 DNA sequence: TGCGCCAGCAGCTTGGAACAGTCGGGGTATGGCTACACCTTC.

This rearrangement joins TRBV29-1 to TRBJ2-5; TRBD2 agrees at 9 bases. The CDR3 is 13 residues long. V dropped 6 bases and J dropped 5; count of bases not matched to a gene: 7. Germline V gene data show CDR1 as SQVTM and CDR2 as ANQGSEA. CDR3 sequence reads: CSVILAGRETQYF. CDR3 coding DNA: TGCAGCGTCATTCTAGCGGGGCGGGAGACCCAGTACTTC.

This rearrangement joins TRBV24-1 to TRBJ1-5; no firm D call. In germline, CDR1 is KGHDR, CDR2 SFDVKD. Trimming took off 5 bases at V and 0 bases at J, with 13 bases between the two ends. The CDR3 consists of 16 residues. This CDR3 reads CATSVRQHYSNQPQHF. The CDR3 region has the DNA TGTGCCACCAGTGTTAGGCAGCACTATAGCAATCAGCCCCAGCATTTT.

The CDR3 coding sequence is TGTGCCAGCAGCTCATCTGACAGGGTTCCCGAAGCTTTCTTT. It is translated as CASSSSDRVPEAFF. This rearrangement joins TRBV7-8 to TRBJ1-1; 7 nucleotides agree with TRBD1. Germline trimming cut 4 bases from V and 8 bases from J; bases unmatched to any gene: 10. The CDR3 has 14 amino acids. Germline V gives CDR1 SGHVS, CDR2 FQNEAQ.

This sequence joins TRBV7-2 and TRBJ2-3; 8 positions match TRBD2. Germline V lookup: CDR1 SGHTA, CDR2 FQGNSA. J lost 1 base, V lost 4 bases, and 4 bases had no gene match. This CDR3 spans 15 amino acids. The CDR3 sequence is CASSSRGVGTDTQYF. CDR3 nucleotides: TGTGCCAGCAGCTCGCGGGGGGTTGGCACAGATACGCAGTATTTT.

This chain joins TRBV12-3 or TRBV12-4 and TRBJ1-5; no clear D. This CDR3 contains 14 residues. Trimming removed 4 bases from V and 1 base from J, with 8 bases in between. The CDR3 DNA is TGTGCCAGCAGTTCCTTACCCAGCAATCAGCCCCAGCATTTT. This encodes CASSSLPSNQPQHF.

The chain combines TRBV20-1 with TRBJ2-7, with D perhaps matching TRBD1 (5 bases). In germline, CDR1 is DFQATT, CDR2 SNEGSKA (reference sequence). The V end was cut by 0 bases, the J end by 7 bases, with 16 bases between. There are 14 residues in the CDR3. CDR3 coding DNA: TGCAGTGCTAGAGATTTCCAGGGTGTGAGTGAGCAGTACTTC. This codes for CSARDFQGVSEQYF.

This CDR3 reads CSATRDRASYEQYF. CDR3 DNA sequence: TGCAGTGCTACACGGGACAGGGCCTCCTACGAGCAGTACTTC. The chain combines TRBV20-1 with TRBJ2-7, with 9 bases that match TRBD1. Germline assignment: CDR1 DFQATT and CDR2 SNEGSKA (reference sequence). This CDR3 region has 14 residues. The V and J ends lost 4 bases and 0 bases, in that order; junction bases with no gene match: 4.

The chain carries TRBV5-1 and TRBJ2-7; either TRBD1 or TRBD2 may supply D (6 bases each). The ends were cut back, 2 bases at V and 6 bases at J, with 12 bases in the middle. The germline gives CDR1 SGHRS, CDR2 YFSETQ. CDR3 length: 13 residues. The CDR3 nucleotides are TGCGCCAGCAGCTTCGGCAGGGGAGGCGAGCAGTACTTC. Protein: CASSFGRGGEQYF. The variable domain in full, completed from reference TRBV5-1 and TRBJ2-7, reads KAGVTQTPRYLIKTRGQQVTLSCSPISGHRSVSWYQQTPGQGLQFLFEYFSETQRNKGNFPGRFSGRQFSNSRSEMNVSTLELGDSALYLCASSFGRGGEQYFGPGTRLTVT.

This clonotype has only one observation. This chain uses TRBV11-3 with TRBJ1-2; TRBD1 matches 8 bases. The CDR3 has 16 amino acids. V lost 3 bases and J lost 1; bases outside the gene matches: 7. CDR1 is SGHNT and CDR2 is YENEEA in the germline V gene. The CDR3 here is CASSFLQGGINYGYTF. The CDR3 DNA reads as TGTGCCAGCAGCTTTTTACAGGGGGGTATTAACTATGGCTACACCTTC.

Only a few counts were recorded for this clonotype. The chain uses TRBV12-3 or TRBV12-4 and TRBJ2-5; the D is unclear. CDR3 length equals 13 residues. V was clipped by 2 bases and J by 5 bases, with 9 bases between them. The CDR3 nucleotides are TGTGCCAGCAGTTTATTGCGTTGGGAGACCCAGTACTTC. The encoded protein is CASSLLRWETQYF.